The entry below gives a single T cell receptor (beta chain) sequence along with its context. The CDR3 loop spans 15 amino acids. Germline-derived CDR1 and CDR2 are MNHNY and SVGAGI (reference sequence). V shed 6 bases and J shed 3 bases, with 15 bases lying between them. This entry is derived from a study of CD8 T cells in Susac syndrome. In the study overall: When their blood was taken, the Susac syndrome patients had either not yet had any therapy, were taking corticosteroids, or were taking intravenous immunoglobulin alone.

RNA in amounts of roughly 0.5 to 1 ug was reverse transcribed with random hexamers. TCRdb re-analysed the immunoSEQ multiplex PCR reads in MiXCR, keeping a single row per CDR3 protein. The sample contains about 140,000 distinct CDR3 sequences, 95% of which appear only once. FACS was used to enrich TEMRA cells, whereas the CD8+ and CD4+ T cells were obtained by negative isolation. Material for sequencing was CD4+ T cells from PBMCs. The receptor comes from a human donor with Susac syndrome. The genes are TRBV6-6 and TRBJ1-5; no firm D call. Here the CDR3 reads CASSPTDGNNQPQHF. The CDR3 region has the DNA TGTGCCAGCAGCCCCACGGACGGAAACAATCAGCCCCAGCATTTT.